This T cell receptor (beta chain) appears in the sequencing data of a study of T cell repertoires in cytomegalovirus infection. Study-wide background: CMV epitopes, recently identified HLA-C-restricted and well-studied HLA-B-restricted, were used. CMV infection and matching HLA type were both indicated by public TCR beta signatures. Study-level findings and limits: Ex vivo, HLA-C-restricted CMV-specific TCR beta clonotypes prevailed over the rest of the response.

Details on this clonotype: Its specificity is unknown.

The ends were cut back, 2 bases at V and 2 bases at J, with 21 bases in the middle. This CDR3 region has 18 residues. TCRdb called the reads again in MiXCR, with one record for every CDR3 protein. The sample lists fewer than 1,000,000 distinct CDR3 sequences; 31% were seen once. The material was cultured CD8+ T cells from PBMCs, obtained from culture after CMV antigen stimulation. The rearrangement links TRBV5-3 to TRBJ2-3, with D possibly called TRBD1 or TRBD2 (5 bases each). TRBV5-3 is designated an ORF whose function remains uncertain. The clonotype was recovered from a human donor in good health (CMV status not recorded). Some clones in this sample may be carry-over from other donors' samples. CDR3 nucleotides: TGTGCCAGAAGCTTAAGGGGATGCGGGCCCCGGGCCACAGATACGCAGTATTTT. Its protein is CARSLRGCGPRATDTQYF.